Listed here are 15 T cell receptor beta chains from one sample, sequenced in a study of cytomegalovirus exposure and HLA in healthy donors. Amplification used 60 Vbeta primers and 13 Jbeta primers. The table came from immunoSEQ multiplex PCR; TCRdb's copy has only in-frame clones and leaves some out. The sample shows some 180,000 clones, 82% of them seen only once. Material: PBMCs. The receptor set was obtained from a middle-aged man in good health and CMV-seronegative.

The chain is built from TRBV7-2 and TRBJ2-3; 7 bases line up with TRBD2. The CDR3 sequence is 14 residues long. Trimming removed 2 bases from V and 6 bases from J; junction bases left unmatched: 5. Germline V gives CDR1 SGHTA, CDR2 FQGNSA. The CDR3 sequence is CASSLNRRGDTQYF. The CDR3, as DNA: TGTGCCAGCAGCTTAAACAGGCGGGGGGATACGCAGTATTTT.

This clone was detected only a few times. The chain employs TRBV6-5 and TRBJ1-6, with TRBD1 matching over 9 bases. Germline CDR1 is MNHEY and CDR2 is SVGAGI. With V trimmed by 0 bases and J by 9 bases, 6 bases remained unmatched. The CDR3 length is 16 residues. DNA of the CDR3: TGTGCCAGCAGTTACTCTCGAGGGACAGGGTCTTCACCCCTCCACTTT. Protein: CASSYSRGTGSSPLHF.

The chain has TRBV10-3 and TRBJ1-2; D not resolved. With 2 bases removed from V and 7 bases from J, the gap between germline ends came to 8 bases. The CDR3 is made up of 12 amino acids. Looked up from germline, CDR1 is ENHRY and CDR2 is SYGVKD. This CDR3 reads CAISEATGGYTF. CDR3 DNA sequence: TGTGCCATCAGTGAGGCAACGGGTGGCTACACCTTC.

The chain has TRBV5-6 and TRBJ2-7, with a weak D call TRBD1 (5 bases). Trimming took 4 bases from V and 0 from J, leaving 14 bases between them. The CDR3 extends over 15 amino acids. Germline loops: CDR1 SGHDT, CDR2 YYEEEE. CDR3 nucleotide sequence: TGTGCCAGCAGCCCAAGACAGTTACCCTCCTACGAGCAGTACTTC. It encodes CASSPRQLPSYEQYF.

The chain has TRBV15 and TRBJ1-3; no definite D call. This CDR3 comprises 16 residues. Per germline, CDR1 LNHNV and CDR2 YYDKDF (reference sequence). The V and J ends lost 0 bases and 7 bases respectively, with 16 bases between them. The CDR3 coding sequence is TGTGCCACCAGCAGAGATCGGGTGACGACTACGAACACCATATATTTT. It yields the protein CATSRDRVTTTNTIYF.

This clone was observed a few times. The chain combines TRBV9 with TRBJ2-7; D may be TRBD2 (5 bases). V lost 4 bases and J 7 bases, leaving 21 bases between the germline ends. The CDR3 loop spans 15 amino acids. In germline, CDR1 is SGDLS, CDR2 YYNGEE. CDR3 amino acids: CASSLGWAEGREQYF. The CDR3 DNA reads as TGTGCCAGCAGCCTAGGGTGGGCTGAGGGTAGGGAGCAGTACTTC.

The rearrangement joins TRBV4-2 to TRBJ2-7; the D is unclear. Trimming pared 0 bases from V and 0 bases from J, leaving 6 bases between. Germline V lookup: CDR1 LGHNA, CDR2 YNFKEQ. This CDR3 has 14 amino acids. The CDR3 sequence is CASSQERLSYEQYF. CDR3 DNA: TGTGCCAGCAGCCAAGAGCGGCTCTCCTACGAGCAGTACTTC.

The J gene is TRBJ2-1, the V gene TRBV7-2, with TRBD2 matching over 11 bases. V shed 5 bases and J 15 bases; nucleotides not matched to a gene: 9. The CDR3 loop spans 13 amino acids. Per germline, CDR1 SGHTA and CDR2 FQGNSA. This CDR3 reads CASSPHRLAGGFF. In DNA form, the CDR3 reads TGTGCCAGCAGCCCACACCGGCTAGCGGGGGGGTTCTTC.

J is TRBJ2-3 and V is TRBV14; D possibly corresponds to TRBD1 (5 bases). The CDR3 runs to 15 residues. In germline, CDR1 is SGHDN, CDR2 FVKESK. V was clipped by 6 bases and J by 0 bases, with 13 bases between them. The CDR3 bases are TGTGCCAGCAGTCCAGGGTACCATAGCACAGATACGCAGTATTTT. Translating gives CASSPGYHSTDTQYF.

This chain links TRBV9 with TRBJ2-7; 9 positions match TRBD2. Germline V lookup: CDR1 SGDLS, CDR2 YYNGEE. With 0 bases clipped from V and 2 bases from J, the junction kept 6 bases outside the gene matches. The CDR3 is 16 amino acids. In DNA form, the CDR3 reads TGTGCCAGCAGCGTAGGGAGGACTAGCGTTCCCTACGAGCAGTACTTC. Translated: CASSVGRTSVPYEQYF. The variable domain in full, with the rest retrieved from reference TRBV9 and TRBJ2-7, is DSGVTQTPKHLITATGQRVTLRCSPRSGDLSVYWYQQSLDQGLQFLIQYYNGEERAKGNILERFSAQQFPDLHSELNLSSLELGDSALYFCASSVGRTSVPYEQYFGPGTRLTVT.

The chain couples TRBV9 to TRBJ2-2; D unresolved. Trimming took off 0 bases at V and 2 bases at J, with 11 bases between the two ends. Germline-derived CDR1 and CDR2 are SGDLS and YYNGEE. The CDR3 extends over 16 amino acids. The CDR3 loop is CASSVGANPNTGELFF. The CDR3 DNA is TGTGCCAGCAGCGTAGGGGCCAACCCTAACACCGGGGAGCTGTTTTTT.

This chain uses TRBV9 with TRBJ2-5, with 7 positions matching TRBD2. The V gene end was trimmed by 4 bases and the J gene end by 4 bases; junction bases not matched to a gene: 22. The CDR3 consists of 19 residues. CDR1 and CDR2 (germline): SGDLS, YYNGEE. CDR3 amino acids: CASSPLGGSGLVGAETQYF. The CDR3 nucleotides read TGTGCCAGCAGCCCGTTAGGCGGGAGTGGTCTTGTAGGGGCAGAGACCCAGTACTTC.

V gene TRBV7-2 combines with J gene TRBJ2-7; maybe TRBD2 (5 bases). The germline CDR1 and CDR2 sequences are SGHTA and FQGNSA. The CDR3 length is 15 residues. Trimming removed 1 base from V and 1 base from J, with 11 bases in between. For the CDR3, the DNA is TGTGCCAGCAGCTTAGACCCCGGGAAGTCCTACGAGCAGTACTTC. Its translation: CASSLDPGKSYEQYF. The full variable domain, its missing parts supplied by reference TRBV7-2 and TRBJ2-7, is GAGVSQSPSNKVTEKGKDVELRCDPISGHTALYWYRQSLGQGLEFLIYFQGNSAPDKSGLPSDRFSAERTGGSVSTLTIQRTQQEDSAVYLCASSLDPGKSYEQYFGPGTRLTVT.

The V and J genes are TRBV7-2 and TRBJ2-5; the match to TRBD2 covers 7 bases. Germline V gene lookup returns CDR1 SGHTA and CDR2 FQGNSA. V shed 1 base, J shed 4 bases, and the junction held 6 bases outside the gene matches. This CDR3 has 15 residues. CDR3 sequence reads: CASSLVRGRGETQYF. CDR3 DNA sequence: TGTGCCAGCAGCTTAGTCCGGGGGAGGGGAGAGACCCAGTACTTC.

The chain employs TRBV6-6 and TRBJ1-4; D is perhaps TRBD1 (6 bases). Germline V lookup: CDR1 MNHNY, CDR2 SVGAGI (reference sequence). This CDR3 comprises 16 residues. Trimming shortened V by 0 bases and J by 0 bases, and 8 bases separated the two germline ends. For the CDR3, the DNA is TGTGCCAGCAGTTACTCAACAGGGACAACTAATGAAAAACTGTTTTTT. This translates into CASSYSTGTTNEKLFF.